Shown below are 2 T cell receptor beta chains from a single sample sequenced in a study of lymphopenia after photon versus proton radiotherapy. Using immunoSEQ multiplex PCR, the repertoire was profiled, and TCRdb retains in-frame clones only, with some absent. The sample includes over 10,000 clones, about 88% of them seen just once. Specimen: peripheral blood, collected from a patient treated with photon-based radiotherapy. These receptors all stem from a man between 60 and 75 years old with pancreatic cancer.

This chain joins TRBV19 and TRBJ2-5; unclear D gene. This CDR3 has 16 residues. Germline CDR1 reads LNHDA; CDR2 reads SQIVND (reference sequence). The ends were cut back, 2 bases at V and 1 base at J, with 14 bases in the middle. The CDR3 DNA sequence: TGTGCCAGTAGTATAACCCCGCAGGTGGCCCAAGAGACCCAGTACTTC. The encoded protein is CASSITPQVAQETQYF.

The CDR3: CASSLLGTSEGPQHF. CDR3 coding DNA: TGCGCCAGCAGCTTACTGGGGACATCCGAAGGGCCCCAGCATTTT. J is TRBJ1-5 and V is TRBV5-1; possibly TRBD1 for D (6 bases). The CDR3 runs 15 residues. Deletions cut 2 bases from V and 9 bases from J, with 18 bases between. The germline CDR1 and CDR2 sequences are SGHRS and YFSETQ.